The 14 T cell receptor beta chains below come from one sample, sequenced in a study of cytomegalovirus exposure and HLA in healthy donors. The PCR used 60 Vbeta and 13 Jbeta primers. Method: immunoSEQ multiplex PCR; TCRdb's copy keeps in-frame clones and lacks some. The sample includes 100,000 to 150,000 clones, over 65% of them seen just once. What was sequenced was PBMCs. All receptors come from a man aged 30 to 39 in good health and CMV-seronegative.

The chain links TRBV4-1 to TRBJ1-2; 9 positions agree with TRBD1. Germline-derived CDR1 and CDR2 are MGHRA and YSYEKL. The CDR3 has 18 residues. The V segment lost 4 bases and the J segment 0 bases; nucleotides outside the gene matches: 12. In nucleotides, the CDR3 is TGCGCCAGCAGCCCACGGGACAGGGCGACCGAAGCTAACTATGGCTACACCTTC. Its protein is CASSPRDRATEANYGYTF.

The rearrangement joins TRBV5-1 to TRBJ1-1; TRBD1 is a possible D gene (5 bases). Trimming removed 7 bases at V and 3 bases at J, with 16 bases between. There are 14 residues in the CDR3. CDR1 SGHRS and CDR2 YFSETQ come from the germline V gene. The CDR3 sequence: CASYLQWGDTEAFF. The CDR3 DNA is TGCGCCAGCTACTTACAATGGGGGGACACTGAAGCTTTCTTT. The variable domain in full, completed from reference TRBV5-1 and TRBJ1-1, reads KAGVTQTPRYLIKTRGQQVTLSCSPISGHRSVSWYQQTPGQGLQFLFEYFSETQRNKGNFPGRFSGRQFSNSRSEMNVSTLELGDSALYLCASYLQWGDTEAFFGQGTRLTVV.

The rearrangement links TRBV30 to TRBJ1-4; D gene ambiguous. Trimming took 5 bases from V and 4 from J, leaving 17 bases between them. Germline CDR1 and CDR2: GTSNPN and SVGIG (reference sequence). The CDR3 runs to 15 residues. CDR3 DNA: TGTGCCTGGTACCGAATAACGAGACTTAATGAAAAACTGTTTTTT. Translated, it gives CAWYRITRLNEKLFF.

The gene calls are TRBV7-2 and TRBJ2-7, with 9 bases lining up with TRBD1. The CDR3 totals 12 residues. The junction had 5 bases not matched to a gene; V was cut back by 5 bases and J by 9 bases. CDR1 and CDR2 from the germline V gene are SGHTA and FQGNSA. The CDR3, as DNA: TGTGCCAGCAGCCCCGGACAGGGGAGGCAGTACTTC. Protein product: CASSPGQGRQYF.

This clone has just a few counts. This chain joins TRBV9 and TRBJ1-6; tentatively, D is TRBD1 (5 bases). V dropped 3 bases and J dropped 10 bases, with 23 bases sitting between them. This CDR3 spans 17 amino acids. Germline-derived CDR1 and CDR2 are SGDLS and YYNGEE. The CDR3 spells CASSEAPLVGGGSPLHF. CDR3 bases: TGTGCCAGCAGCGAGGCCCCTTTAGTCGGGGGTGGATCACCCCTCCACTTT. The full variable domain, in which reference TRBV9 and TRBJ1-6 provide the parts outside the CDR3, is DSGVTQTPKHLITATGQRVTLRCSPRSGDLSVYWYQQSLDQGLQFLIQYYNGEERAKGNILERFSAQQFPDLHSELNLSSLELGDSALYFCASSEAPLVGGGSPLHFGNGTRLTVT.

A single count supports this clone. The genes are TRBV19 and TRBJ2-7; D call uncertain. Between the trimmed V and J ends, which lost 5 bases and 2 bases, there was a span of 7 bases. The CDR3 spans 12 residues. Germline lookup yields CDR1 LNHDA and CDR2 SQIVND (reference sequence). CDR3 in amino acids: CASSYSPYEQYF. CDR3 DNA: TGTGCCAGTAGTTATTCTCCCTACGAGCAGTACTTC.

The chain carries TRBV6-1 and TRBJ1-2; 10 positions agree with TRBD1. The CDR3 has 14 residues. The germline CDR1 and CDR2 sequences are MNHNS and SASEGT. V was clipped by 6 bases and J by 6 bases; unmatched bases: 7. CDR3 DNA sequence: TGTGCCAGCAGCGACCCTGGGACAGGGGATGGCTACACCTTC. This encodes CASSDPGTGDGYTF.

The CDR3, as DNA: TGTGCCAGCTCACCAATAGCCGGATCGAATGAAAAACTGTTTTTT. Its protein is CASSPIAGSNEKLFF. The chain combines TRBV18 with TRBJ1-4, with unresolved D. CDR3 length: 15 residues. CDR1 is KGHSH and CDR2 is LQKENI in the germline V gene. V was cut by 2 bases and J by 5 bases, with 12 bases left in between. Based on the CDR3 plus reference TRBV18 and TRBJ1-4, the full variable domain is NAGVMQNPRHLVRRRGQEARLRCSPMKGHSHVYWYRQLPEEGLKFMVYLQKENIIDESGMPKERFSAEFPKEGPSILRIQQVVRGDSAAYFCASSPIAGSNEKLFFGSGTQLSVL.

This sequence joins TRBV11-2 and TRBJ2-5; 12 bases line up with TRBD2. CDR1 is SGHAT and CDR2 is FQNNGV in the germline V gene. V dropped 1 base and J dropped 2; count of bases not matched to a gene: 8. The CDR3 is 18 residues long. CDR3 loop: CASSLAPSGGARQETQYF. CDR3 coding DNA: TGTGCCAGCAGCTTAGCGCCTAGCGGGGGGGCCAGGCAAGAGACCCAGTACTTC.

This clone was counted between two and nine times. The chain carries TRBV27 and TRBJ2-2, with TRBD2 identical over 8 bases. The CDR3 extends over 15 amino acids. The ends lost 7 bases at V and 4 bases at J; junction bases unmatched: 8. Looked up from germline, CDR1 is MNHEY and CDR2 is SMNVEV (reference sequence). CDR3 residues: CASNPAGAPTGELFF. DNA of the CDR3: TGTGCCAGCAATCCAGCGGGGGCCCCCACCGGGGAGCTGTTTTTT.

The gene calls are TRBV12-5 and TRBJ1-6; TRBD1 agrees at 9 bases. The CDR3 length is 17 residues. Germline V gene data show CDR1 as LGHNT and CDR2 as FRNRAP. Germline trimming cut 1 base from V and 6 bases from J; bases unmatched to any gene: 7. The CDR3 spells CASGLGPVGQGNSPLHF. CDR3 sequence (DNA): TGTGCTAGTGGTTTGGGGCCCGTGGGACAGGGTAATTCACCCCTCCACTTT.

V and J are TRBV5-4 and TRBJ2-2, with D perhaps matching TRBD2 (6 bases). CDR1 is SGHNT and CDR2 is YYREEE in the germline V gene (reference sequence). This CDR3 comprises 17 residues. V lost 4 bases and J lost 5, with 21 bases in between. CDR3 sequence: CASSPFHPGLSTGELFF. The CDR3 DNA reads as TGTGCCAGCAGCCCCTTCCACCCGGGACTTTCAACCGGGGAGCTGTTTTTT.

In its sample, this clone was seen a few times. The chain uses TRBV5-6 and TRBJ1-4; no definite D call. The CDR3 totals 17 residues. Trimming removed 0 bases at V and 0 bases at J, with 12 bases between. From germline, CDR1 is SGHDT and CDR2 YYEEEE. This CDR3 is CASSLGREAATNEKLFF. As DNA, the CDR3 is TGTGCCAGCAGCTTGGGGAGGGAGGCGGCAACTAATGAAAAACTGTTTTTT.

This chain joins TRBV19 and TRBJ1-1; a weak D match, TRBD1 (5 bases). CDR3 length equals 12 residues. V gave up 5 bases and J gave up 6 bases, with 10 bases separating them. CDR1 is LNHDA and CDR2 is SQIVND in the germline V gene (reference sequence). CDR3 protein: CASSLQGAEAFF. In DNA, the CDR3 is TGTGCCAGTAGTTTGCAGGGCGCTGAAGCTTTCTTT.